These 10 T cell receptor beta chains were all obtained from the same sample, sequenced in a study of blood T cell repertoires in COVID-19. Clones were read by immunoSEQ multiplex PCR, and TCRdb kept only the in-frame ones, dropping some. Of about 250,000 clones in the sample, roughly 86% were seen once. The sample comprised peripheral blood. These receptors were collected from a woman in her sixties who had recovered from COVID-19.

J is TRBJ2-3 and V is TRBV7-9, with 11 bases aligning to TRBD2. Germline values: CDR1 SEHNR, CDR2 FQNEAQ (reference sequence). V shed 2 bases and J 3 bases; nucleotides not matched to a gene: 7. The length of the CDR3 is 17 residues. This CDR3 reads CASSLLAGGPRTDTQYF. CDR3 DNA: TGTGCCAGCAGCTTATTAGCGGGGGGGCCAAGAACAGATACGCAGTATTTT.

The chain has TRBV7-8 and TRBJ1-2; D is unresolved. Germline CDR1 reads SGHVS; CDR2 reads FQNEAQ. V was trimmed by 2 bases and J by 4 bases, leaving 14 bases between them. CDR3 size: 15 residues. CDR3 in amino acids: CASSLLTRDPYGYTF. Here the CDR3 DNA reads TGTGCCAGCAGCTTACTCACCCGGGATCCCTATGGCTACACCTTC.

V gene TRBV7-2 combines with J gene TRBJ1-1; 7 bases are a match to TRBD1. This CDR3 has 16 residues. Losses at the gene ends were 2 bases for V and 2 bases for J; bases not matched to a gene: 8. The germline CDR1 and CDR2 sequences are SGHTA and FQGNSA. CDR3 sequence: CASSLPKDRDNTEAFF. CDR3 sequence (DNA): TGTGCCAGCAGCTTACCAAAAGACAGGGATAACACTGAAGCTTTCTTT. Filled out from reference TRBV7-2 and TRBJ1-1, the complete variable domain reads GAGVSQSPSNKVTEKGKDVELRCDPISGHTALYWYRQSLGQGLEFLIYFQGNSAPDKSGLPSDRFSAERTGGSVSTLTIQRTQQEDSAVYLCASSLPKDRDNTEAFFGQGTRLTVV.

CDR3 sequence reads: CASSFVTAPETQYF. CDR3 in DNA: TGTGCCAGCAGCTTTGTAACAGCCCCAGAGACCCAGTACTTC. V is TRBV5-4 and J is TRBJ2-5; no reliable D call. V was shortened by 2 bases and J by 4 bases, with 12 bases between the two germline ends. The CDR3 has 14 amino acids. Per the germline V gene, CDR1 is SGHNT and CDR2 is YYREEE (reference sequence).

This clone was detected only a few times. The V call is TRBV27, the J call TRBJ2-3; tentatively, D is TRBD1 (5 bases). This CDR3 is 15 amino acids long. Trimming took off 4 bases at V and 2 bases at J, with 13 bases between the two ends. Germline values: CDR1 MNHEY, CDR2 SMNVEV (reference sequence). CDR3 loop: CASSWGRANTDTQYF. As DNA, the CDR3 is TGTGCCAGCAGTTGGGGCCGAGCTAACACAGATACGCAGTATTTT.

The sample holds a few counts of this clone. CDR3 in DNA: TGTGCCAGCAGCTCAACAGGAGGGTACGACGAGCAGTACTTC. Translated, it gives CASSSTGGYDEQYF. The chain is built from TRBV5-4 and TRBJ2-7; possible D gene TRBD2, 6 bases. The CDR3 runs 14 residues. Germline CDR1 and CDR2: SGHNT and YYREEE (reference sequence). V was pared by 3 bases and J by 5 bases, with 15 bases between.

The gene calls are TRBV18 and TRBJ2-3, with 10 bases that match TRBD2. The length of the CDR3 is 17 residues. V trimming: 2 bases; J trimming: 2 bases; junction bases outside the gene matches: 7. Germline lookup yields CDR1 KGHSH and CDR2 LQKENI. The CDR3 DNA sequence: TGTGCCAGCTCACCAAGTTTACTAGCGGGGATCACAGATACGCAGTATTTT. Residues: CASSPSLLAGITDTQYF.

The rearrangement uses TRBV7-8 and TRBJ2-1; D is uncertain. Germline CDR1 reads SGHVS; CDR2 reads FQNEAQ. This CDR3 contains 13 residues. Deletions cut 5 bases from V and 2 bases from J, with 7 bases between. The CDR3 loop is CASSRGPYNEQFF. CDR3 in DNA: TGTGCCAGCAGCCGTGGGCCCTACAATGAGCAGTTCTTC. Using reference TRBV7-8 and TRBJ2-1 for the parts outside the CDR3, the full variable domain is GAGVSQSPRYKVAKRGQDVALRCDPISGHVSLFWYQQALGQGPEFLTYFQNEAQLDKSGLPSDRFFAERPEGSVSTLKIQRTQQEDSAVYLCASSRGPYNEQFFGPGTRLTVL.

The chain carries TRBV3-1 (or the pseudogene TRBV3-2) and TRBJ2-2, with 8 bases lining up with TRBD2. The CDR3 runs 16 residues. V lost 3 bases, J lost 7 bases, and 10 bases stayed unmatched. The germline V gene has CDR1 LGHDT and CDR2 YNNKEL (reference sequence). In DNA, the CDR3 is TGTGCCAGCAGCCAGTTCTTGGCGGGGGGATACGGGGAGCTGTTTTTT. Encoded protein: CASSQFLAGGYGELFF.

The V gene is TRBV4-1, the J gene TRBJ2-5; 15 bases agree with TRBD2. V lost 3 bases and J lost 4; bases outside the gene matches: 6. The length of the CDR3 is 17 residues. CDR1 and CDR2 from the germline V gene are MGHRA and YSYEKL. CDR3 sequence: CASSQARTSGGAETQYF. The CDR3 nucleotides read TGCGCCAGCAGCCAGGCACGGACTAGCGGGGGGGCAGAGACCCAGTACTTC.